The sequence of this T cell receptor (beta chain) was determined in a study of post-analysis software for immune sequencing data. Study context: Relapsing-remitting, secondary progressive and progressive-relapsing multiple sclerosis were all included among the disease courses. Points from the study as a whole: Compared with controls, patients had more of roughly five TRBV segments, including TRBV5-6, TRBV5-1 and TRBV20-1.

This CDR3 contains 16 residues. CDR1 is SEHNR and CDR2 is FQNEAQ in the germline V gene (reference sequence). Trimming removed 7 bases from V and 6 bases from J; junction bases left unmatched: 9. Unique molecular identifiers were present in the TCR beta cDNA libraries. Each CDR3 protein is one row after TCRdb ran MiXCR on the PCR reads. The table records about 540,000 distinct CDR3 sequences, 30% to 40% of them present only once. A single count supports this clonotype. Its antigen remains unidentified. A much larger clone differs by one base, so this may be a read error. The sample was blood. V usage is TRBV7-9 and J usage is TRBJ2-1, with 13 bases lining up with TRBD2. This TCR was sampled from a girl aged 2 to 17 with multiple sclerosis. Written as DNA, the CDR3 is TGTGCCAGCAACCAACGGCGGACTAGCGGGGGCAATGAGCAGTTCTTC. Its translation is CASNQRRTSGGNEQFF.